This section outlines one TCR beta chain sequence together with its context. Its antigen remains unknown. Using its own MiXCR run on the RT-PCR reads, TCRdb lists one record per CDR3 protein. The sample holds approximately 700,000 distinct CDR3 sequences, approximately 14% seen once. This record comes from a study of response to subunit inactivated influenza vaccine. General study results and limits: The authors suggested that few new T cells are recruited per seasonal influenza vaccination.

The CDR3 loop spans 15 amino acids. Germline V gene data show CDR1 as SGHRS and CDR2 as YFSETQ. V lost 4 bases and J lost 4; bases outside the gene matches: 5. Specimen: PBMCs from blood, collected 11 to 12 days after vaccination. The chain couples TRBV5-1 to TRBJ2-5, with TRBD1 identical over 12 bases. The receptor's source is a man aged 45-65 years who received an inactivated influenza vaccine. This chain's CDR3 is CASSKGQGAVETQYF. The CDR3 region has the DNA TGCGCCAGCAGCAAGGGACAGGGGGCCGTAGAGACCCAGTACTTC.